The entry below gives a single T cell receptor (beta chain) sequence along with its context. The antigen is not known. A minimum of 6 micrograms of total RNA was extracted per sample. The CDR3 totals 13 residues. Trimming removed 3 bases at V and 5 bases at J, with 12 bases between. The V gene's germline CDR1 is SQVTM and CDR2 ANQGSEA. The data originate from a study of blood T cells in healthy people across ages. General study findings and limits: Since the PBMCs were unsorted, naive and antigen-experienced cells could not be conclusively compared.

The authors ran a second PCR of roughly 6 to 12 cycles using a sample-barcoded 5' primer and a J-beta primer mix. Using its own MiXCR run on the 5' RACE reads, TCRdb lists one record per CDR3 protein. The table lists roughly 1,300,000 distinct CDR3 sequences, roughly 64% of them singletons. The TCR sequence derives from a young man in good health. The chain uses TRBV29-1 and TRBJ2-3, with D perhaps being TRBD1 or TRBD2 (6 bases each). What was sequenced was blood. Here the CDR3 reads CSVDSGAGDTQYF. Here the CDR3 DNA reads TGCAGCGTTGATTCGGGGGCTGGAGATACGCAGTATTTT.